Following are 10 T cell receptor beta chains from one sample sequenced in a study of OX40 agonist ivuxolimab in advanced cancers. The protocol was immunoSEQ multiplex PCR, while the TCRdb copy is restricted to in-frame clones and leaves out a portion. The data show about 76,000 clones, around 85% seen once. This specimen consisted of CD4+ or CD8+ T cells sorted from blood, obtained in a trial of the OX40 agonist ivuxolimab. The receptors originated from an adult with an advanced solid tumor such as melanoma, head and neck, liver or kidney cancer.

The chain links TRBV6-6 to TRBJ1-2, with TRBD1 identical over 7 bases. From germline, CDR1 is MNHNY and CDR2 SVGAGI (reference sequence). Losses at the gene ends were 2 bases for V and 7 bases for J; bases not matched to a gene: 7. CDR3 length: 14 residues. The CDR3 DNA reads TGTGCCAGCAGTTACGGGCGAGGGGGCTCTGGCTACACCTTC. The encoded protein is CASSYGRGGSGYTF.

The chain recombines TRBV5-1 with TRBJ2-5, with D perhaps given as TRBD1 or TRBD2 (5 bases each). Germline V gene data show CDR1 as SGHRS and CDR2 as YFSETQ. CDR3 length: 15 amino acids. The V and J ends lost 0 bases and 2 bases respectively, with 11 bases between them. CDR3 in DNA: TGCGCCAGCAGCTTGGGGGGGAAGCGACAAGAGACCCAGTACTTC. Amino acids: CASSLGGKRQETQYF.

This clone has just one count. The rearrangement links TRBV11-2 to TRBJ2-3, with D possibly TRBD1 on 5 matching bases. From germline, CDR1 is SGHAT and CDR2 FQNNGV. CDR3 length equals 14 residues. With 4 bases removed from V and 7 bases from J, the gap between germline ends came to 15 bases. The CDR3: CASSSLPGSYTQYF. The CDR3 nucleotides are TGTGCCAGCAGCTCACTCCCAGGGTCATATACGCAGTATTTT.

The gene calls are TRBV28 and TRBJ1-2; D unresolved. Germline CDR1 MDHEN, CDR2 SYDVKM. The CDR3 spans 16 residues. Trimming left V 3 bases short and J 6 bases short, with 20 bases between. CDR3 nucleotide sequence: TGTGCCAGCAGTTTCGCAGAGGAACGGAGTGATGATGGCTACACCTTC. It translates to CASSFAEERSDDGYTF.

This clone was observed a single time. This chain uses TRBV7-9 with TRBJ1-2; 9 nucleotides align to TRBD1. V shed 8 bases and J 4 bases; nucleotides not matched to a gene: 5. The CDR3 sequence is 13 residues long. CDR1 SEHNR and CDR2 FQNEAQ come from the germline V gene (reference sequence). CDR3 coding DNA: TGTGCCAGCTCCGGGACAGGGACCTATGGCTACACCTTC. Translated: CASSGTGTYGYTF.

V and J are TRBV9 and TRBJ2-1; D not certain. Trimming stripped 1 base from V and 6 bases from J, with 11 bases between. Germline V gene lookup returns CDR1 SGDLS and CDR2 YYNGEE. The CDR3 has 14 amino acids. In nucleotides, the CDR3 is TGTGCCAGCAGCGTAAGCCCGAGTTCCAATGAGCAGTTCTTC. It translates to CASSVSPSSNEQFF.

This clone turned up a few times. The germline gene is not matched at one end of the junction; a read error may be the cause. The chain links TRBV19 to TRBJ1-5; 7 positions agree with TRBD1. In germline, CDR1 is LNHDA, CDR2 SQIVND (reference sequence). There are 17 residues in the CDR3. Written as DNA, the CDR3 is TGTGCCAGTAGCATAGGGGGCAGGGGTATGGGCAATCAGCCCCAGCATTTT. Protein product: CASSIGGRGMGNQPQHF.

This chain connects TRBV7-3 to TRBJ1-6; maybe TRBD1 (5 bases). This CDR3 is 13 amino acids long. Trimming cost V 3 bases and J 9 bases, with 9 bases left between them. Germline lookup yields CDR1 SGHTA and CDR2 FQGTGA. In DNA, the CDR3 is TGTGCCAGCAGCTTCGACAGCAGTTCACCCCTCCACTTT. This translates into CASSFDSSSPLHF.

This clone appeared a single time. The chain recombines TRBV6-1 with TRBJ1-1; D is unclear. CDR1 is MNHNS and CDR2 is SASEGT in the germline V gene. This CDR3 has 14 amino acids. V was clipped by 8 bases and J by 0 bases, with 13 bases between them. CDR3 nucleotide sequence: TGTGCCAGCGGGAGGAGGATTATGAACACTGAAGCTTTCTTT. Translating gives CASGRRIMNTEAFF.

The chain recombines TRBV6-6 with TRBJ1-1; D gene unclear. This CDR3 has 14 residues. Trimming left V 5 bases short and J 4 bases short, with 14 bases between. CDR1 and CDR2 from the germline V gene are MNHNY and SVGAGI (reference sequence). The CDR3 coding sequence is TGTGCCAGCAGTCCCTCCGGGGAATCCACTGAAGCTTTCTTT. Its protein product is CASSPSGESTEAFF.